Listed below are T cell receptor beta chains from one sample, sequenced in a study of blood T cell repertoires in COVID-19. Profiling relied on immunoSEQ multiplex PCR, and the TCRdb table lists in-frame clones only, not all of them. The sample consists of roughly 150,000 clones, about four fifths of them appearing once. The material sequenced was peripheral blood. All receptors come from a man aged 55 to 70 with active or convalescent COVID-19. Both conserved end residues are part of each CDR3. Each record gives: J gene, D gene, V gene, clone size, CDR3 length, CDR3 protein, CDR3 DNA. The D gene is left open where the match is weak. Part of the rows lack a size; the others show once, few, many or a class for expanded clones.

TRBJ1-6 - TRBV6-2/TRBV6-3 - 17 CASSYPQGIRYNSPLHF TGTGCCAGCAGTTACCCGCAGGGGATCCGCTATAATTCACCCCTCCACTTT
TRBJ1-3 - TRBV3-1/TRBV3-2 once 16 CASKKTGPLSGNTIYF TGTGCCAGCAAGAAAACAGGCCCCCTCTCTGGAAACACCATATATTTT
TRBJ2-5 TRBD1 TRBV2 - 15 CASSSGTGYGETQYF TGTGCCAGCAGCTCCGGGACAGGGTACGGAGAGACCCAGTACTTC
TRBJ2-2 TRBD2 TRBV27 once 16 CASTQRTGTSAGELFF TGTGCCAGCACCCAAAGGACAGGGACTAGCGCCGGGGAGCTGTTTTTT
TRBJ2-7 - TRBV7-9 once 15 CASSSGNGQLYEQYF TGTGCCAGCAGCTCCGGGAACGGACAGCTTTACGAGCAGTACTTC
TRBJ1-6 TRBD1 TRBV11-2 - 14 CASSARTGASPLHF TGTGCCAGCAGCGCCAGGACAGGGGCTTCACCCCTCCACTTT
TRBJ1-2 - TRBV15 - 15 CATSRDRGSGYGYTF TGTGCCACCAGCAGAGATCGGGGGTCCGGCTATGGCTACACCTTC
TRBJ2-7 TRBD2 TRBV6-1 - 17 CASSESLWTSGRYEQYF TGTGCCAGCAGTGAGTCGTTGTGGACTAGCGGGAGATACGAGCAGTACTTC
TRBJ1-1 - TRBV5-1 - 13 CASSLAGIAEAFF TGCGCCAGCAGCTTGGCAGGGATTGCTGAAGCTTTCTTT
TRBJ1-1 TRBD1 TRBV6-5 - 15 CASSSQGAGNTEAFF TGTGCCAGCAGTTCGCAGGGGGCGGGGAACACTGAAGCTTTCTTT
TRBJ1-3 - TRBV11-3 - 15 CASSLRSGLGNTIYF TGTGCCAGCAGCTTACGCTCTGGGCTCGGAAACACCATATATTTT
TRBJ1-2 - TRBV6-5 - 14 CASSPSQGLSGYTF TGTGCCAGCAGCCCCTCTCAGGGTCTGTCTGGCTACACCTTC
TRBJ2-7 - TRBV24-1 - 13 CATSSSSSYEQYF TGTGCCACCAGTTCGTCTAGCTCCTACGAGCAGTACTTC
TRBJ2-1 TRBD2 TRBV28 - 16 CASRRTSSVSYNEQFF TGTGCCAGCAGGCGGACTAGCTCGGTCTCCTACAATGAGCAGTTCTTC
TRBJ2-6 - TRBV4-2 - 17 CASSENYRVAGANVLTF TGTGCCAGCAGCGAAAATTACAGGGTTGCTGGGGCCAACGTCCTGACTTTC
TRBJ2-5 TRBD1 TRBV5-1 - 16 CASSLGWTGGSETQYF TGCGCCAGCAGCTTGGGTTGGACAGGGGGTTCGGAGACCCAGTACTTC
TRBJ2-7 - TRBV11-1 - 15 CASSLVRAKGGEQYF TGTGCCAGCAGCTTAGTACGGGCCAAAGGGGGTGAGCAGTACTTC
TRBJ2-2 - TRBV5-8 - 17 CAEDCWGPVPNTGELFF TGTGCCGAGGATTGTTGGGGGCCTGTTCCGAACACCGGGGAGCTGTTTTTT
TRBJ1-6 TRBD1 TRBV18 - 14 CASSQTTGGSPLHF TGTGCCAGCTCTCAGACTACAGGGGGTTCACCCCTCCACTTT
TRBJ2-4 TRBD2 TRBV11-3 - 16 CASSLDSGGAKNIQYF TGTGCCAGCAGCTTAGATTCGGGGGGAGCCAAAAACATTCAGTACTTC
TRBJ1-1 - TRBV6-5 - 13 CASSFRARAEAFF TGTGCCAGCAGTTTTAGGGCGCGGGCTGAAGCTTTCTTT
TRBJ2-6 - TRBV15 few 16 CATSRATYSGANVLTF TGTGCCACCAGCAGAGCTACCTACTCTGGGGCCAACGTCCTGACTTTC
TRBJ2-5 TRBD1 TRBV3-1/TRBV3-2 - 16 CASSHGGTGGAETQYF TGTGCCAGCAGCCATGGTGGGACAGGGGGCGCAGAGACCCAGTACTTC
TRBJ1-2 - TRBV29-1 - 14 CSVEVARAYYGYTF TGCAGCGTTGAAGTGGCCAGGGCCTACTATGGCTACACCTTC
TRBJ2-2 - TRBV19 - 12 CASSLLGGELFF TGTGCCAGTAGTTTGCTAGGCGGGGAGCTGTTTTTT
TRBJ2-2 TRBD2 TRBV7-9 - 17 CASSLLAGGLFDGELFF TGTGCCAGCAGTCTACTAGCGGGAGGTCTGTTCGACGGGGAGCTGTTTTTT
TRBJ1-4 TRBD1 TRBV5-8 - 14 CAGTWGQGNEKLFF TGTGCCGGGACTTGGGGACAGGGTAATGAAAAACTGTTTTTT
TRBJ2-2 TRBD1 TRBV7-2 few 14 CASRGQGYTGELFF TGTGCCAGCAGGGGACAGGGATACACCGGGGAGCTGTTTTTT
TRBJ1-1 - TRBV4-2 - 15 CASSQGTATNTEAFF TGTGCCAGCAGCCAAGGGACAGCTACGAACACTGAAGCTTTCTTT
TRBJ1-4 - TRBV19 - 11 CASSIQEKLFF TGTGCCAGTAGTATACAGGAAAAACTGTTTTTT
TRBJ2-2 - TRBV5-1 - 15 CASSLAPPETGELFF TGCGCCAGCAGCTTGGCTCCCCCAGAAACCGGGGAGCTGTTTTTT
TRBJ1-3 - TRBV18 - 16 CASSPVGGAQRNTIYF TGTGCCAGCTCACCAGTGGGGGGTGCACAGCGCAACACCATATATTTT
TRBJ2-7 TRBD1 TRBV5-4 - 15 CASSRSGTESYEQYF TGTGCCAGCAGCCGCTCCGGGACAGAGAGTTACGAGCAGTACTTC
TRBJ1-5 - TRBV6-1 few 11 CASSDRQPQHF TGTGCCAGCAGTGATCGTCAGCCCCAGCATTTT
TRBJ2-7 - TRBV2 - 14 CASSDAGVAFEQYF TGTGCCAGCAGTGATGCAGGGGTGGCGTTCGAGCAGTACTTC
TRBJ2-2 TRBD1 TRBV4-1 - 19 CASSQVFFRDRRSTGELFF TGCGCCAGCAGCCAAGTCTTCTTCCGGGACAGGAGATCCACCGGGGAGCTGTTTTTT
TRBJ2-7 - TRBV28 - 15 CASTLGAASSYEQYF TGTGCCAGCACCCTGGGGGCGGCGAGCTCCTACGAGCAGTACTTC
TRBJ2-3 TRBD1 TRBV2 - 16 CASSEDRRISTDTQYF TGTGCCAGCAGTGAGGACAGGCGGATAAGCACAGATACGCAGTATTTT
TRBJ1-1 TRBD1 TRBV10-1 - 14 CASSPGTGRNEAFF TGCGCCAGCAGCCCCGGGACAGGGCGTAATGAAGCTTTCTTT
TRBJ2-2 TRBD2 TRBV5-8 - 15 CASSWGLVNTGELFF TGTGCCAGCAGCTGGGGACTAGTGAACACCGGGGAGCTGTTTTTT
TRBJ2-5 - TRBV29-1 once 12 CSVESQKETQYF TGCAGCGTTGAATCCCAGAAAGAGACCCAGTACTTC
TRBJ2-3 - TRBV19 - 16 CASSITSAAYTDTQYF TGTGCCAGTAGTATTACCTCGGCGGCTTACACAGATACGCAGTATTTT
TRBJ1-1 - TRBV11-2 - 13 CASSSQGGGEAFF TGTGCCAGCAGCTCCCAGGGCGGGGGTGAAGCTTTCTTT
TRBJ2-3 - TRBV4-2 - 16 CASSQELARGTDTQYF TGTGCCAGCAGCCAAGAACTCGCCAGGGGAACAGATACGCAGTATTTT
TRBJ1-6 - TRBV21-1 few 18 CASSKEAVAGGFGSPLHF TGTGCCAGCAGCAAAGAGGCGGTGGCAGGGGGCTTTGGTTCACCCCTCCACTTT
TRBJ2-3 - TRBV7-2 - 15 CASGTQGFIEDTQYF TGTGCCAGCGGAACCCAGGGGTTCATCGAAGATACGCAGTATTTT
TRBJ1-5 - TRBV21-1 - 14 CASLRDRHNQPQHF TGTGCCAGCCTCCGGGACAGGCATAATCAGCCCCAGCATTTT
TRBJ1-2 - TRBV19 few 14 CASTPMGVNYGYTF TGTGCCAGTACCCCGATGGGAGTGAACTATGGCTACACCTTC
TRBJ1-1 - TRBV6-5 - 15 CASSYSPTGNTEAFF TGTGCCAGCAGTTACTCCCCGACTGGGAACACTGAAGCTTTCTTT
TRBJ2-3 - TRBV6-7 - 18 CASSYDYRVRAGTDTQYF TGTGCCAGCAGTTACGATTATCGGGTCAGGGCGGGCACAGATACGCAGTATTTT